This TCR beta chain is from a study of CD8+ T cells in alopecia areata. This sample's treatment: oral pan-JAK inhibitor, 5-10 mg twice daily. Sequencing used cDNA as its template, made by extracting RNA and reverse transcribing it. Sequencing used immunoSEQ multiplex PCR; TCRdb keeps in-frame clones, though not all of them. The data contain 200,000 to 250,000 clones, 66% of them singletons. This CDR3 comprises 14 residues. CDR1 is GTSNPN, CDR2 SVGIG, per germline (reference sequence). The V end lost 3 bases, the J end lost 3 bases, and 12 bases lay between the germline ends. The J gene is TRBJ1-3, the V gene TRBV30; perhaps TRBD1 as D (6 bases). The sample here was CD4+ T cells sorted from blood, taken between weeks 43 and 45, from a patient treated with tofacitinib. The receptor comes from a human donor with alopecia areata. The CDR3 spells CAWSQQGNGNTIYF. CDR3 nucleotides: TGTGCCTGGAGCCAACAGGGAAATGGAAACACCATATATTTT.